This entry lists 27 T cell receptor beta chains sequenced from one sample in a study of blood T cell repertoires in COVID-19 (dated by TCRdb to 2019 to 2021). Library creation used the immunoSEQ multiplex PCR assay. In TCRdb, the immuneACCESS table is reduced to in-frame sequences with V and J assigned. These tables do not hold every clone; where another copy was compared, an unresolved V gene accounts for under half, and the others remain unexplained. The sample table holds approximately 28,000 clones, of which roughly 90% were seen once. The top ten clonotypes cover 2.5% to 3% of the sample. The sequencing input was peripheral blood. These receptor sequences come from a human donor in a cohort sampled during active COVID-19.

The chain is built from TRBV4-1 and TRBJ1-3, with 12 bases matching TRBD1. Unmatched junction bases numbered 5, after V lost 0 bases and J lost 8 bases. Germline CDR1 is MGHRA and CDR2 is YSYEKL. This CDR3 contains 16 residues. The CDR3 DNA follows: TGCGCCAGCAGCCAAGATCTGGGACAGGGGGCATACACCATATATTTT. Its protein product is CASSQDLGQGAYTIYF.

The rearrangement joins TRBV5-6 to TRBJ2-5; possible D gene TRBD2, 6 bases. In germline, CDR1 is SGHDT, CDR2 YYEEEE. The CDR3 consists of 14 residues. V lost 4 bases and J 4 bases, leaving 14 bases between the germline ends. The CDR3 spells CASSPMGGSETQYF. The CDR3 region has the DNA TGTGCCAGCAGCCCCATGGGGGGATCAGAGACCCAGTACTTC.

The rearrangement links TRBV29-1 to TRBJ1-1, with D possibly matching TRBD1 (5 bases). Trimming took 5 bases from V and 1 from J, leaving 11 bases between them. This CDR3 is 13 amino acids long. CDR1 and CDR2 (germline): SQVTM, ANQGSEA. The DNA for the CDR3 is TGCAGCGTTTCCGGGACTGAGAACACTGAAGCTTTCTTT. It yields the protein CSVSGTENTEAFF.

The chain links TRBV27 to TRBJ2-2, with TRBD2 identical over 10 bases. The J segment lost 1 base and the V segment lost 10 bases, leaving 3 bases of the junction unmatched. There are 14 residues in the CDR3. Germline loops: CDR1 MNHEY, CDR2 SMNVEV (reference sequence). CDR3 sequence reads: CATLAGVNTGELFF. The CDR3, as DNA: TGTGCCACCCTAGCGGGGGTGAACACCGGGGAGCTGTTTTTT.

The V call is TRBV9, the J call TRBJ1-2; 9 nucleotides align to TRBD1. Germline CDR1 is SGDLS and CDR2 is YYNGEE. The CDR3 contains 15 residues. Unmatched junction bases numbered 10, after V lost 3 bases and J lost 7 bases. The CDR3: CASSGHTGGGLGYTF. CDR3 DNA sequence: TGTGCCAGCAGCGGACATACAGGGGGCGGTCTTGGCTACACCTTC.

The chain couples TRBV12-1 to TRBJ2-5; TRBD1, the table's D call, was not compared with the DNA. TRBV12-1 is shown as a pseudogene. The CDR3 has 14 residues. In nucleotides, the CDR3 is TGTGCCAGCAGCCTCCGGGACAGGGTGGAGACCCAGTACTTC. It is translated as CASSLRDRVETQYF.

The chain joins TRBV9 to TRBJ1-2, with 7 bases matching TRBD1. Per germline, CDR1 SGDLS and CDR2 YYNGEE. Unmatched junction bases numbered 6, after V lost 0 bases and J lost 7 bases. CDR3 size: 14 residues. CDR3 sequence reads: CASSVADRAGGYTF. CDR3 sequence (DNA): TGTGCCAGCAGCGTAGCCGACAGGGCGGGTGGCTACACCTTC.

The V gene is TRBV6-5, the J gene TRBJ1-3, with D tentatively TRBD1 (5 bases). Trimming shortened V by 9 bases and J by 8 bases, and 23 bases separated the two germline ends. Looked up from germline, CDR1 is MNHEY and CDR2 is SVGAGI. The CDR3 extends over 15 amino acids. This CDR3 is CARASWGQGGDTIYF. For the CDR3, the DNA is TGTGCCAGGGCGAGCTGGGGCCAGGGTGGGGACACCATATATTTT.

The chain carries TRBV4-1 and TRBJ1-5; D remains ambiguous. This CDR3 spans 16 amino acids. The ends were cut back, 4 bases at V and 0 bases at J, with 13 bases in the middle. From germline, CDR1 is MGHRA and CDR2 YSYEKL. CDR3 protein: CASSPWLQNSNQPQHF. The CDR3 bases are TGCGCCAGCAGCCCCTGGCTCCAGAATAGCAATCAGCCCCAGCATTTT.

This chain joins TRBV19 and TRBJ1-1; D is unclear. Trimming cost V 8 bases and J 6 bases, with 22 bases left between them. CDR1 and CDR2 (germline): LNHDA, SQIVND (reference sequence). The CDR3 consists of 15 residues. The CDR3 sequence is CASGPRIEAIPEAFF. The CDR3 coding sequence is TGTGCCAGTGGCCCTCGGATAGAGGCAATCCCTGAAGCTTTCTTT.

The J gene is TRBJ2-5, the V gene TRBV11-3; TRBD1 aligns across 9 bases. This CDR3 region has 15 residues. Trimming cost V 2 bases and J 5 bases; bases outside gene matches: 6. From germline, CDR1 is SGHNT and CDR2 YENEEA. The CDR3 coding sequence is TGTGCCAGCAGCTTAAGGACAGGGGACAGGGAGACCCAGTACTTC. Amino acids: CASSLRTGDRETQYF.

This CDR3 is CSASKAGTQHEQYF. The CDR3 DNA is TGCAGTGCTAGTAAGGCGGGGACTCAACACGAGCAGTACTTC. The chain employs TRBV20-1 and TRBJ2-7, with D perhaps matching TRBD2 (6 bases). The CDR3 consists of 14 residues. Germline loops: CDR1 DFQATT, CDR2 SNEGSKA (reference sequence). V shed 3 bases and J shed 5 bases, with 17 bases lying between them.

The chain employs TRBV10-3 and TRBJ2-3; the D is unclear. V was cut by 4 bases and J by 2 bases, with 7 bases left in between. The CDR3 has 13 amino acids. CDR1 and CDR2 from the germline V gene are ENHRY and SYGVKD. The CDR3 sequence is CAISVDSTDTQYF. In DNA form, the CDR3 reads TGTGCCATCAGTGTTGACTCCACAGATACGCAGTATTTT.

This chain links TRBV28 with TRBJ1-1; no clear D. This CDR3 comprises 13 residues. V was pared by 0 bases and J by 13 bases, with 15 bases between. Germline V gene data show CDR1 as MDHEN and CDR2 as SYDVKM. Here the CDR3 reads CASSLWGGGRGFF. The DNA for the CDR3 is TGTGCCAGCAGTTTATGGGGAGGAGGACGGGGTTTCTTT.

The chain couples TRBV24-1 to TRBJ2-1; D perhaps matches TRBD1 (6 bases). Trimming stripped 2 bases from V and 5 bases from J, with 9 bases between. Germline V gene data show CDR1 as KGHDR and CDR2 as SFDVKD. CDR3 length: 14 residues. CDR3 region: CATSDSYRDNEQFF. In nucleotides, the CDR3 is TGTGCCACCAGTGATTCCTACAGGGACAATGAGCAGTTCTTC.

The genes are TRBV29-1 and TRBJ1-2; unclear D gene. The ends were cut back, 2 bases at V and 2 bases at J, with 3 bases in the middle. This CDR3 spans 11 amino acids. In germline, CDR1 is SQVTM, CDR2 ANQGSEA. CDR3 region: CSVELNYGYTF. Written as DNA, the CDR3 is TGCAGCGTTGAACTGAACTATGGCTACACCTTC.

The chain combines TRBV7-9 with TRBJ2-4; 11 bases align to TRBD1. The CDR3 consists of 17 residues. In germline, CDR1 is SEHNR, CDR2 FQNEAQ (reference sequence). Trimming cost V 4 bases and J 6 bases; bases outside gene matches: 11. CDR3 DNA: TGTGCCAGCAGCTCCGACCTCGGGACAGGGGGAGGAAACATTCAGTACTTC. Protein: CASSSDLGTGGGNIQYF.

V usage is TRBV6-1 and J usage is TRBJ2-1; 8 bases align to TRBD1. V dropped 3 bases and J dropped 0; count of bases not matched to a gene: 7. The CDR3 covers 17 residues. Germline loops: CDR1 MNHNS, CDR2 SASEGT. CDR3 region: CASSDWTGHSSYNEQFF. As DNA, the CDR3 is TGTGCCAGCAGTGACTGGACAGGGCATAGCTCCTACAATGAGCAGTTCTTC.

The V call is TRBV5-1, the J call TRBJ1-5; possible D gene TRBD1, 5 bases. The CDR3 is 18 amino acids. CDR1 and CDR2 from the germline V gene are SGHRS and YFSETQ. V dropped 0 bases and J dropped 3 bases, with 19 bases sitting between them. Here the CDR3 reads CASSLGQGAGGTNQPQHF. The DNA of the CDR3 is TGCGCCAGCAGCTTGGGTCAGGGAGCCGGGGGAACCAATCAGCCCCAGCATTTT.

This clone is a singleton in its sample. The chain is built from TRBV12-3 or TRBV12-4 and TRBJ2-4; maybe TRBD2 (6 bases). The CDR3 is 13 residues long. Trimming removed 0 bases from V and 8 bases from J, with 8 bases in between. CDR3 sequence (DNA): TGTGCCAGCAGTTTAGCGTCGGGGGACATTCAGTACTTC. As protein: CASSLASGDIQYF.

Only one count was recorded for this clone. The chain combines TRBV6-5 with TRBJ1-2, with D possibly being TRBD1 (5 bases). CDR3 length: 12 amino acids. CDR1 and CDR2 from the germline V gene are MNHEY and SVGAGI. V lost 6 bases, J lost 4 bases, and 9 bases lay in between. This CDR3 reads CASRSDSYGYTF. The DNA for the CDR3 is TGTGCCAGCAGATCTGACAGCTATGGCTACACCTTC.

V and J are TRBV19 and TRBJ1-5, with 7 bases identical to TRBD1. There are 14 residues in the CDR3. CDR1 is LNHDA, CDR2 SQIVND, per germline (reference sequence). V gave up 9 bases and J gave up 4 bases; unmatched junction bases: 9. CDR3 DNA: TGTGCCAGCTCCGGGACAGCGAAAAATCAGCCCCAGCATTTT. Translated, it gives CASSGTAKNQPQHF.

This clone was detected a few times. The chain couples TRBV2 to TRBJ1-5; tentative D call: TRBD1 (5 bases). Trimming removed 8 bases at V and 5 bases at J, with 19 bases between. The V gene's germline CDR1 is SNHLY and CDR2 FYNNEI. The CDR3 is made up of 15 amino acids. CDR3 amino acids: CASRPIQGTHQPQHF. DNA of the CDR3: TGTGCCAGCCGACCGATTCAGGGTACCCATCAGCCCCAGCATTTT.

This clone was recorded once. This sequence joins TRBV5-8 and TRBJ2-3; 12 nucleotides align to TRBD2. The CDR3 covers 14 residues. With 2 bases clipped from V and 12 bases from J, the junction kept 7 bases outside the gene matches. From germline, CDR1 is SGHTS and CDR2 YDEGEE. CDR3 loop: CASSFRTSGAQQYF. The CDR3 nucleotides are TGTGCCAGCAGCTTTCGGACTAGCGGGGCCCAACAGTATTTT. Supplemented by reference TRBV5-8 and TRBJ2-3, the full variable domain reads EAGVTQSPTHLIKTRGQQATLRCSPISGHTSVYWYQQALGLGLQFLLWYDEGEERNRGNFPPRFSGRQFPNYSSELNVNALELEDSALYLCASSFRTSGAQQYFGPGTRLTVL.

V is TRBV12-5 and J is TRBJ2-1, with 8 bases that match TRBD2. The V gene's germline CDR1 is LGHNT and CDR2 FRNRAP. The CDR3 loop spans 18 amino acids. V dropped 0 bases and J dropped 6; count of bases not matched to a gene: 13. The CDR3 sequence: CASGLVLAGGFSRNEQFF. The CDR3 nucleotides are TGTGCTAGTGGTTTGGTACTGGCGGGGGGCTTTTCCCGCAATGAGCAGTTCTTC. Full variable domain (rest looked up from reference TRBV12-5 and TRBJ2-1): DARVTQTPRHKVTEMGQEVTMRCQPILGHNTVFWYRQTMMQGLELLAYFRNRAPLDDSGMPKDRFSAEMPDATLATLKIQPSEPRDSAVYFCASGLVLAGGFSRNEQFFGPGTRLTVL.

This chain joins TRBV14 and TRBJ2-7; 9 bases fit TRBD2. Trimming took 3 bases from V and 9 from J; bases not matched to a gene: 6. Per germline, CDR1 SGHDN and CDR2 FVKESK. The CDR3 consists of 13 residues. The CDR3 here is CASSHGTSLGQYV. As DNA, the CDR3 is TGTGCCAGCAGCCATGGGACTAGCCTCGGGCAGTACGTC.

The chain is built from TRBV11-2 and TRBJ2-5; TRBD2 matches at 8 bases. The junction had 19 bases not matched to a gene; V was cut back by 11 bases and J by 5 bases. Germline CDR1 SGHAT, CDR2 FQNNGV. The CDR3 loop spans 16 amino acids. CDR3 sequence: CAGTKRNSRGAETQYF. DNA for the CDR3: TGTGCCGGCACGAAACGCAACTCGCGGGGGGCGGAGACCCAGTACTTC.